One T cell receptor beta chain is described in this entry. The sample comes from a study of blood T cell repertoires in COVID-19. Study-level information: Some COVID-19 samples were acute and others convalescent; all came from the United States, Italy and Spain. Sources were T cells, B-cell-depleted T cells, or PBMCs; the material itself was cDNA or gDNA.

Study processing details: Amplified reference gene primers provided the basis for estimating nucleated cell counts. The data were produced by immunoSEQ multiplex PCR, yet TCRdb's version contains in-frame clones alone and is incomplete. The V and J calls and the clone size are those of that table, but D and trimming were determined from the DNA. The sample includes around 94,000 clones, 75% to 90% seen only once; the top ten take 1.5% to 2%. The sequence came from a man at least 80 years old with acute or convalescent COVID-19. Sequencing was performed on peripheral blood.

CDR3: CASSESDLAGEFSYNEQFF. CDR3 bases: TGTGCCAGCAGTGAATCGGATCTAGCGGGAGAATTCTCCTACAATGAGCAGTTCTTC. The chain uses TRBV2 and TRBJ2-1, with 10 positions matching TRBD2. The CDR3 consists of 19 residues. V trimming: 2 bases; J trimming: 0 bases; junction bases outside the gene matches: 10. CDR1 and CDR2 from the germline V gene are SNHLY and FYNNEI.